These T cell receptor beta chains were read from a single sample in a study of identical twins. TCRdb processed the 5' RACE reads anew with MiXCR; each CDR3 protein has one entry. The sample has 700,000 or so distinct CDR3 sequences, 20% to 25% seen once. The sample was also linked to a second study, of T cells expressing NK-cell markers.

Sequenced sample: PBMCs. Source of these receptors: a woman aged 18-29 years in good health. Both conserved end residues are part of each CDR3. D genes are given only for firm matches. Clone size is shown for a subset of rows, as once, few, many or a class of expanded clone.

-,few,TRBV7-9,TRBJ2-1,TGTGCCAGCAGCTTAGCGCCGGGCGTCTCCTACAATGAGCAGTTCTTC,CASSLAPGVSYNEQFF
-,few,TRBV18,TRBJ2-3,TGTGCCAGCTCGCTCGGTGAGACAGATACGCAGTATTTT,CASSLGETDTQYF
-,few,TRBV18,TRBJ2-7,TGTGCCAGCTCACCATATAAGGGAGGCCACGAGCAGTACTTC,CASSPYKGGHEQYF
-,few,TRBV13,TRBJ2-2,TGTGCCAGCAGCTACGGGGAGGCGGACACCGGGGAGCTGTTTTTT,CASSYGEADTGELFF
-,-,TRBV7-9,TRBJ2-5,TGTGCCAGCAGCCTTATGCTAGAGACCCAGTACTTC,CASSLMLETQYF
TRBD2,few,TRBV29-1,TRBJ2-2,TGCAGCGCCCGGGGGGCGAACACCGGGGAGCTGTTTTTT,CSARGANTGELFF
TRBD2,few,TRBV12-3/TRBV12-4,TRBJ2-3,TGTGCCAGCAGCTTACTAGCGGGAGGACCGGGGGATACGCAGTATTTT,CASSLLAGGPGDTQYF
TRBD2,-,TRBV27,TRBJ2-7,TGTGCCAGCAGTGGGGGGACCGGGACTAGCGGCTACGAGCAGTACTTC,CASSGGTGTSGYEQYF
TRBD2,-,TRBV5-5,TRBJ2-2,TGTGCCAGCAGCCTACTAGCGAACACCGTAGGGGAGCTGTTTTTT,CASSLLANTVGELFF
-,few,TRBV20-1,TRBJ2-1,TGCAGTGCTAGGGGGGGAGGTCGGGCCCTGGGCTACAATGAGCAGTTCTTC,CSARGGGRALGYNEQFF
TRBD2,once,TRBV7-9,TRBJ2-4,TGTGCCAGCAGCTTAGACGGACTAGGGAAAAACATTCAGTACTTC,CASSLDGLGKNIQYF
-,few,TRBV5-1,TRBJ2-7,TGCGCCAGCAGCTTCTCGGCAGCGTGGGACGAGCAGTACTTC,CASSFSAAWDEQYF
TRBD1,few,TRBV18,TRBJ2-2,TGTGCCAGCTCACTACACAGGGGAACGAACACCGGGGAGCTGTTTTTT,CASSLHRGTNTGELFF
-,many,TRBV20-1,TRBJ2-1,TGCAGTGCTGGCCAACGCAATGAGCAGTTCTTC,CSAGQRNEQFF
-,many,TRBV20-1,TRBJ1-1,TGCAGTGCTAGAGAGACAGGCTGGGGAGCTTTCTTT,CSARETGWGAFF
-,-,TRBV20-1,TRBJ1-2,TGCAGTGCTTGGAGAGATTCTAACTATGGCTACACCTTC,CSAWRDSNYGYTF
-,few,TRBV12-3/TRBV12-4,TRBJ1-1,TGTGCCAGCAGTTCGGGGGCGCTCACTGAAGCTTTCTTT,CASSSGALTEAFF
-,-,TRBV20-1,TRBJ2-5,TGCAGTGCCAGAGTTCCTGCCTACCAAGAGACCCAGTACTTC,CSARVPAYQETQYF
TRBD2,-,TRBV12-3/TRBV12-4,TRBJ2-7,TGTGCCAGCAGTTTCTGGGGACTAGCGGACTCCTACGAGCAGTACTTC,CASSFWGLADSYEQYF
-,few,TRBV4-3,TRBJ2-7,TGCGCCAGCAGCCAGGCTAGACAGTCCCACGAGCAGTACTTC,CASSQARQSHEQYF
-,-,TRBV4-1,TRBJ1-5,TGCGCCAGCAGCCAAGATGGGTCCTCGGGCAATCAGCCCCAGCATTTT,CASSQDGSSGNQPQHF
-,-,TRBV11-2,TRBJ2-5,TGTGCCAGCAGCTGGGCTCGGGAGACCCAGTACTTC,CASSWARETQYF
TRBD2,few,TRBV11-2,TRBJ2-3,TGTGCCAGCAGCTCCAAGACTAGCGGGGCTAGTGCTAGCACAGATACGCAGTATTTT,CASSSKTSGASASTDTQYF
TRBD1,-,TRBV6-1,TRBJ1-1,TGTGCCAGCAATCTCAGGGGGTTGGAGGCTTTCTTT,CASNLRGLEAFF
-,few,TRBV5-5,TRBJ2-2,TGTGCCAGCAGCTTAACCGGGACGGCTCCACCCGGGGAGCTGTTTTTT,CASSLTGTAPPGELFF
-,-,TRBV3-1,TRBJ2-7,TGTGCCACCAGCCAAGCCAGGGGTATGTCCTACGAGCAGTACTTC,CATSQARGMSYEQYF
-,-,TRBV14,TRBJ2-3,TGTGCCAGCAGCCAAGGTCCCTTTAGCACAGATACGCAGTATTTT,CASSQGPFSTDTQYF
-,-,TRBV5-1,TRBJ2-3,TGCGCCAGCAGCTTCGGAAACTCTTTATCAGATACGCAGTATTTT,CASSFGNSLSDTQYF
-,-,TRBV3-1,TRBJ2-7,TGTGCCAGCAGCCTTGTAGGGACCCACGAGCAGTACTTC,CASSLVGTHEQYF
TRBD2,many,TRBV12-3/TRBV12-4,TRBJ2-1,TGTGCCAGCAGTTTCTCCCTAGCGGGGGGCTACAATGAGCAGTTCTTC,CASSFSLAGGYNEQFF
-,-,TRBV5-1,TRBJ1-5,TGCGCCAGCAGCTTGGTCCCAGAGAATCAGCCCCAGCATTTT,CASSLVPENQPQHF
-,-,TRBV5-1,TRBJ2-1,TGCGCCAGCAGCTTGGTTGACCTGTTGAGTGAGCAGTTCTTC,CASSLVDLLSEQFF
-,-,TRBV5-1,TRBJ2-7,TGCGCCAGCAGCGACACAAGGCACTTTGAGCAGTACTTC,CASSDTRHFEQYF
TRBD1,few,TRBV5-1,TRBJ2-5,TGCGCCAGCAGCTCAGGGACAGCACAAGAGACCCAGTACTTC,CASSSGTAQETQYF
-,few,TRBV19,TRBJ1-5,TGTGCCAGTAGTACCTCAGACGGTGGGGATCAGCCCCAGCATTTT,CASSTSDGGDQPQHF
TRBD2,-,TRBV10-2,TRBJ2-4,TGCGCCAGCCAACCCGGGGGGGGCGCGCCCAAAAACATTCAGTACTTC,CASQPGGGAPKNIQYF
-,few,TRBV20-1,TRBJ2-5,TGCAGTGCTGGTGGACACTTACGAGTTGGGACCCAGTACTTC,CSAGGHLRVGTQYF
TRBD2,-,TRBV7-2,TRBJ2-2,TGTGCCAGCAGCCTTAAAGCGGGAGAGGTCACCGGGGAGCTGTTTTTT,CASSLKAGEVTGELFF
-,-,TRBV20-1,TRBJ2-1,TGCAGTGCTGTAGGGGGGCGGTGGGAGCAGTTCTTC,CSAVGGRWEQFF
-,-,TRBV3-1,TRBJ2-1,TGTGCCAGCAGCCAAGCCTCCTACAATGAGCAGTTCTTC,CASSQASYNEQFF
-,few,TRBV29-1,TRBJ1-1,TGCAGCGGGGCTCTGAACACTGAAGCTTTCTTT,CSGALNTEAFF
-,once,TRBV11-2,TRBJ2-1,TGTGCCAGCAGCTTCCTCCTCGAGCAGTTCTTC,CASSFLLEQFF
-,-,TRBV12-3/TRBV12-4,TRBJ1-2,TGTGCCAGCAGTCCCTGGGCACAGGGAGGCTACACCTTC,CASSPWAQGGYTF
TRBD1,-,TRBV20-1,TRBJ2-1,TGCAGTGCTGAAAATCGCCGGGACAGGGGCCCTGGGGAGCAGTTCTTC,CSAENRRDRGPGEQFF
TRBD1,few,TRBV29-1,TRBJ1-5,TGCAGCGCGCGGACAGGGGGGGGTCAGCCCCAGCATTTT,CSARTGGGQPQHF
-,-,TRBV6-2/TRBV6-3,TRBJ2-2,TGTGCCAGCAGTTACTCGGGGGGCGACCGACCCTTGAACACCGGGGAGCTGTTTTTT,CASSYSGGDRPLNTGELFF
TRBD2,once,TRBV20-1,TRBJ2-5,TGCAGTGCTAGTCCTAGCGGGAATGAGACCCAGTACTTC,CSASPSGNETQYF
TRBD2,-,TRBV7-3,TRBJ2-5,TGTGCCAGCAGCCTGCGGACTAGCGGGGGGTCAGAGACCCAGTACTTC,CASSLRTSGGSETQYF
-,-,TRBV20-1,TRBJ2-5,TGCAGTGCTAGAGATCCGATCCAAGAGACCCAGTACTTC,CSARDPIQETQYF
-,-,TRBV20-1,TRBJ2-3,TGCAGTGCTAGAGACCGCGACTTATTGGCTACGCAGTATTTT,CSARDRDLLATQYF
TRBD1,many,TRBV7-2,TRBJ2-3,TGTGCCAGCAGCTTAGGGCAGGGGGACACAGATACGCAGTATTTT,CASSLGQGDTDTQYF
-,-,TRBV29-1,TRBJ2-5,TGCAGCGTTTCCGGGACACCTCTGGGAGAGACCCAGTACTTC,CSVSGTPLGETQYF
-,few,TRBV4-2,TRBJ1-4,TGTGCCAGCAGCCAAGATCTGGGAGGAAATGAAAAACTGTTTTTT,CASSQDLGGNEKLFF
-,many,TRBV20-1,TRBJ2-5,TGCAGTGCTAGAGATCCGGGGAGCGGAGAACACCAACAAGAGACCCAGTACTTC,CSARDPGSGEHQQETQYF
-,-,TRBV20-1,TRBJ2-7,TGCAGTGCTAGTCTATCGGACTACCTCCGGGAGCAGTACTTC,CSASLSDYLREQYF
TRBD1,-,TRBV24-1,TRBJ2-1,TGTGCCACCAGTGTAACAGGGGGCTTGAACAATGAGCAGTTCTTC,CATSVTGGLNNEQFF
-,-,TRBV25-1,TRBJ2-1,TGTGCCAGCAGTGAATATACTAGTGTCCCCGAGCAGTTCTTC,CASSEYTSVPEQFF
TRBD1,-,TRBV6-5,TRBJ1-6,TGTGCCAGCAGTTTTCGACAGGGGGCTGGGTTGCCCCTCCACTTT,CASSFRQGAGLPLHF
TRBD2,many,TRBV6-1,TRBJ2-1,TGTGCCAGCCAGGGACTAGCGGGAGGCAATGAGCAGTTCTTC,CASQGLAGGNEQFF